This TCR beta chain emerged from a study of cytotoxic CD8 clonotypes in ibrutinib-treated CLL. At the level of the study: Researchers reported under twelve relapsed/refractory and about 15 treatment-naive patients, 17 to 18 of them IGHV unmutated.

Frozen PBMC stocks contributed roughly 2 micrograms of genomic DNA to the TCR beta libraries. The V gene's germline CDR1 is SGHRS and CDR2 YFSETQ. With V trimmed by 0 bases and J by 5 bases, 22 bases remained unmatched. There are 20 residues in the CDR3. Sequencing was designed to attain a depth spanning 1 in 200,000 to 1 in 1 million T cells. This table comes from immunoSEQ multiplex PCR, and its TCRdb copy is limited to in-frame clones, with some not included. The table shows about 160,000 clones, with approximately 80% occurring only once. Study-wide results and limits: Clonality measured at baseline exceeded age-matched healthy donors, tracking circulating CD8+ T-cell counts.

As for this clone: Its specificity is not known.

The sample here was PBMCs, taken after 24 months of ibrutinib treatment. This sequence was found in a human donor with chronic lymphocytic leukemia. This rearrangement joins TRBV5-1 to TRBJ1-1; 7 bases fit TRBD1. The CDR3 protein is CASSLEGNLNRGWGTTEAFF. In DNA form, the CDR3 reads TGCGCCAGCAGCTTGGAGGGGAACCTTAACAGGGGTTGGGGGACAACTGAAGCTTTCTTT. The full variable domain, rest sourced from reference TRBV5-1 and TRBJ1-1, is KAGVTQTPRYLIKTRGQQVTLSCSPISGHRSVSWYQQTPGQGLQFLFEYFSETQRNKGNFPGRFSGRQFSNSRSEMNVSTLELGDSALYLCASSLEGNLNRGWGTTEAFFGQGTRLTVV.